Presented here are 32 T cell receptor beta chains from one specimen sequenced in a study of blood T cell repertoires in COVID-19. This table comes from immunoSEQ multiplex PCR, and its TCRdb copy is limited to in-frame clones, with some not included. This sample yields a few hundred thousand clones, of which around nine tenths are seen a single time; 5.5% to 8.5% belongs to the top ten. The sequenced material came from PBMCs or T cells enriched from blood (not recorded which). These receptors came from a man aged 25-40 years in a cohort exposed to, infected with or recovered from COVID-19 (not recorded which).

The CDR3 coding sequence is TGTGCCAGCAGTTACTCGCTGGGGACAGGTTCCTATGGCTACACCTTC. It specifies CASSYSLGTGSYGYTF. This chain uses TRBV6-5 with TRBJ1-2; 8 nucleotides line up with TRBD1. CDR1 MNHEY and CDR2 SVGAGI come from the germline V gene. This CDR3 is built from 16 residues. The trim removed 0 bases at V and 4 bases at J, leaving 7 bases unmatched.

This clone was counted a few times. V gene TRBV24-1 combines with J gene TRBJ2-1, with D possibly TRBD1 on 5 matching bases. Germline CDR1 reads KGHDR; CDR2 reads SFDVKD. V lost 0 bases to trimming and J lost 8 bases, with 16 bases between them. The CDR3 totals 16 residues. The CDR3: CATSDLLPGRTDEQFF. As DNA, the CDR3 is TGTGCCACCAGTGATTTGCTTCCAGGGCGTACAGATGAGCAGTTCTTC.

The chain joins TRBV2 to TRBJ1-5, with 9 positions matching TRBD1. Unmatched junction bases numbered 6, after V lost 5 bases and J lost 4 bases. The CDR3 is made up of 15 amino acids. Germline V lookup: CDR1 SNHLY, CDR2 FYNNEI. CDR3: CASSRTGDRNQPQHF. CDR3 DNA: TGTGCCAGCAGTCGGACAGGGGACCGTAATCAGCCCCAGCATTTT.

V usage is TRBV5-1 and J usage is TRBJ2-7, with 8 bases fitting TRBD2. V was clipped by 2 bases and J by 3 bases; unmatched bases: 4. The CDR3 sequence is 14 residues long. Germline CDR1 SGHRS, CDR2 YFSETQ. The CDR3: CASSLGLASYEQYF. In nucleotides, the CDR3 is TGCGCCAGCAGCTTAGGACTAGCCAGCTACGAGCAGTACTTC. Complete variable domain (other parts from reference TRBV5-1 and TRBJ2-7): KAGVTQTPRYLIKTRGQQVTLSCSPISGHRSVSWYQQTPGQGLQFLFEYFSETQRNKGNFPGRFSGRQFSNSRSEMNVSTLELGDSALYLCASSLGLASYEQYFGPGTRLTVT.

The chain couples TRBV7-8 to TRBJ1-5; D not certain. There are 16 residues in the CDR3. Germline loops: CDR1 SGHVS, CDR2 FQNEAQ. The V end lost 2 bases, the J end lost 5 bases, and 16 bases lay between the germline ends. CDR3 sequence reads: CASSLFVGVGDQPQHF. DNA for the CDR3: TGTGCCAGCAGCTTATTTGTGGGAGTTGGCGATCAGCCCCAGCATTTT.

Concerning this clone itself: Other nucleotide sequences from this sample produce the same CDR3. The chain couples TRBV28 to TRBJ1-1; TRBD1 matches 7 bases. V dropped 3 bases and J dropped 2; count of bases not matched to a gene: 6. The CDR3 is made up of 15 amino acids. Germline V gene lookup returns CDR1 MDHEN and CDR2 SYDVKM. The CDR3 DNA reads TGTGCCAGCAGTTTGGCCGGGACAGCAAACACTGAAGCTTTCTTT. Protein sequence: CASSLAGTANTEAFF.

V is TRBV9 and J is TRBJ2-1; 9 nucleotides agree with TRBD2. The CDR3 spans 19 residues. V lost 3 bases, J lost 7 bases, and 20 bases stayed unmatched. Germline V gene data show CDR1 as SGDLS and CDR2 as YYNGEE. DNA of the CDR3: TGTGCCAGCAGCGCCCTCTTTGGGGCGGGAGGGCCGAAAAAAAATGAGCAGTTCTTC. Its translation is CASSALFGAGGPKKNEQFF. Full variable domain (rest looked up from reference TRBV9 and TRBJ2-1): DSGVTQTPKHLITATGQRVTLRCSPRSGDLSVYWYQQSLDQGLQFLIQYYNGEERAKGNILERFSAQQFPDLHSELNLSSLELGDSALYFCASSALFGAGGPKKNEQFFGPGTRLTVL.

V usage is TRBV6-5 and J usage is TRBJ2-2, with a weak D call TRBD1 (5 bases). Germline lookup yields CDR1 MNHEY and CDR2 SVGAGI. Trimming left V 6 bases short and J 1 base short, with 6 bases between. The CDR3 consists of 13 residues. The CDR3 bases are TGTGCCAGCAGGACAGAGAACACCGGGGAGCTGTTTTTT. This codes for CASRTENTGELFF.

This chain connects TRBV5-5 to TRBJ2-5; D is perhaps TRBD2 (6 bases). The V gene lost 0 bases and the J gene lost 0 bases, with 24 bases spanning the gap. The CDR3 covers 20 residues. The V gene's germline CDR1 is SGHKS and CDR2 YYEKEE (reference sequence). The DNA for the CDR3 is TGTGCCAGCAGCTTGGAACGGGGCAGCGGGCCTATAGGGTACCAAGAGACCCAGTACTTC. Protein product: CASSLERGSGPIGYQETQYF.

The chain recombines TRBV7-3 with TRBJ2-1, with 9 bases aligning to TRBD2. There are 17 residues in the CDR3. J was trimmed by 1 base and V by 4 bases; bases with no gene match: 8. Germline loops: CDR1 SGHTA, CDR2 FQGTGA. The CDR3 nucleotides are TGTGCCAGCAGCTCGATTCCACTAGCGGGTTCCTACAATGAGCAGTTCTTC. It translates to CASSSIPLAGSYNEQFF.

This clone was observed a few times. The CDR3 here is CASSEPSGRVQETQYF. CDR3 nucleotide sequence: TGTGCCAGCAGTGAACCGAGCGGGAGGGTCCAAGAGACCCAGTACTTC. The gene calls are TRBV6-1 and TRBJ2-5, with TRBD2 matching over 10 bases. Germline CDR1 reads MNHNS; CDR2 reads SASEGT. The ends lost 2 bases at V and 1 base at J; junction bases unmatched: 4. The CDR3 is 16 amino acids.

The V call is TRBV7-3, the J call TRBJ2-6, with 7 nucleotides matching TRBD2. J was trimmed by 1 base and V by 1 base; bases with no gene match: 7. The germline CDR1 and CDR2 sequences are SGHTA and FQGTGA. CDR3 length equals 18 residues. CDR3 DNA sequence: TGTGCCAGCAGCTTAAGAGGTGGGAGGGATTCTGGGGCCAACGTCCTGACTTTC. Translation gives CASSLRGGRDSGANVLTF.

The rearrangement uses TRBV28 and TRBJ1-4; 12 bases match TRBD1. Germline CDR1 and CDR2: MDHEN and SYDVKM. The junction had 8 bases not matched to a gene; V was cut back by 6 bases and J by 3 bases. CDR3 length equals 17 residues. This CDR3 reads CASSTPGQGAANEKLFF. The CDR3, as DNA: TGTGCCAGCAGCACCCCGGGACAGGGGGCCGCTAATGAAAAACTGTTTTTT.

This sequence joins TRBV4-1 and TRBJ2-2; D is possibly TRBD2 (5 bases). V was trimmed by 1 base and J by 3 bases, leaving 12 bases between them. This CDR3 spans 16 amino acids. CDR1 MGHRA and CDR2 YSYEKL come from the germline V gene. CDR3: CASSQGTRGDTGELFF. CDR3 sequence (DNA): TGCGCCAGCAGCCAAGGAACTAGAGGAGACACCGGGGAGCTGTTTTTT.

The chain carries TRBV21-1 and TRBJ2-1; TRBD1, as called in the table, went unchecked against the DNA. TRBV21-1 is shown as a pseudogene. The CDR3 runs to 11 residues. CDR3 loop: CASSTGQGRFF. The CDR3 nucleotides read TGTGCCAGCAGCACGGGACAGGGTCGATTCTTC.

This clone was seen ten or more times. CDR3 loop: CASSERTANTEAFF. The CDR3 nucleotides are TGCGCCAGCAGTGAGCGGACAGCTAACACTGAAGCTTTCTTT. The chain joins TRBV10-1 to TRBJ1-1, with TRBD1 as a possible D gene (6 bases). Germline CDR1 is WNHNN and CDR2 is SYGVQD (reference sequence). Between the trimmed V and J ends, which lost 2 bases and 2 bases, there was a span of 9 bases. The CDR3 length is 14 residues.

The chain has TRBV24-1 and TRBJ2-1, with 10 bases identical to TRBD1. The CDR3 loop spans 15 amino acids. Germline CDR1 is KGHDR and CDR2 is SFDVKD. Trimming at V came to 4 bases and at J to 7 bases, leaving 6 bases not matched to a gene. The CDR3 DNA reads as TGTGCCACCAGTGACTACGACAGGGGGCCTAATGAGCAGTTCTTC. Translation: CATSDYDRGPNEQFF.

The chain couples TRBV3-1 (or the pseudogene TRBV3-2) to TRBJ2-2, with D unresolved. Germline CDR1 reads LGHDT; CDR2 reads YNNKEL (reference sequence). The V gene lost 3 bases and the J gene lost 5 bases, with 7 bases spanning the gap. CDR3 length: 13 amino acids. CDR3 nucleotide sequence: TGTGCCAGCAGCCATCTCGCGACCGGGGAGCTGTTTTTT. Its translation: CASSHLATGELFF.

The CDR3 spells CATSDRGGTGAVNNEQFF. CDR3 sequence (DNA): TGTGCCACCAGTGATAGAGGGGGTACAGGGGCGGTCAACAATGAGCAGTTCTTC. The gene calls are TRBV24-1 and TRBJ2-1, with 7 positions matching TRBD1. J lost 5 bases, V lost 3 bases, and 15 bases had no gene match. The germline V gene has CDR1 KGHDR and CDR2 SFDVKD. The length of the CDR3 is 18 residues.

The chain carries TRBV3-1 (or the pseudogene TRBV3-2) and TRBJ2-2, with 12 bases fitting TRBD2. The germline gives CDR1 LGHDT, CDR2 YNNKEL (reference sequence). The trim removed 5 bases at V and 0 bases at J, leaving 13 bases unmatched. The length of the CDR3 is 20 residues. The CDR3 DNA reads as TGTGCCAGCAGCTTAAGGGTGAGGACTAGCGGGAAAACGAACACCGGGGAGCTGTTTTTT. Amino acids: CASSLRVRTSGKTNTGELFF.

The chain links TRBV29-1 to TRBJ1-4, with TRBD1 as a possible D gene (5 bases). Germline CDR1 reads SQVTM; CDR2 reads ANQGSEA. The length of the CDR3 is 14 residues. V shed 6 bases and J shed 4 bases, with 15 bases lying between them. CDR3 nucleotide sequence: TGCAGCGTCGCCGCCGGGGGGATTAATGAAAAACTGTTTTTT. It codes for CSVAAGGINEKLFF.

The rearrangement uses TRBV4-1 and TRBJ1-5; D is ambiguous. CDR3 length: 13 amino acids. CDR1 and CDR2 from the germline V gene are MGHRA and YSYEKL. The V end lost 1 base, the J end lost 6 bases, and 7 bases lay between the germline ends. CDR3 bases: TGCGCCAGCAGCCAAGCAGAATTTCAGCCCCAGCATTTT. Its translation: CASSQAEFQPQHF.

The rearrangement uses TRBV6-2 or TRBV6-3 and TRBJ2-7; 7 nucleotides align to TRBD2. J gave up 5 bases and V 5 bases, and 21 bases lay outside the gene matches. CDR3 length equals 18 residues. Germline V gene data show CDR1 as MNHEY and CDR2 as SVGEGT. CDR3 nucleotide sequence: TGTGCCAGCAGTCCGCGGGCGGGGTCGGCGGGAGAAGGAAACGAGCAGTACTTC. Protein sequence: CASSPRAGSAGEGNEQYF.

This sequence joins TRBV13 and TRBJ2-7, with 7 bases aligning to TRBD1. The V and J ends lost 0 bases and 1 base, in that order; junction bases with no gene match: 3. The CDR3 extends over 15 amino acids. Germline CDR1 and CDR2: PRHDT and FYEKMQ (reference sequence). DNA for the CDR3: TGTGCCAGCAGCTTAGGGCAGGGGGATTCCTACGAGCAGTACTTC. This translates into CASSLGQGDSYEQYF.

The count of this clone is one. The CDR3 spells CASSLRLGNNEQFF. The CDR3 nucleotides are TGTGCCAGCAGCTTGCGACTAGGTAACAATGAGCAGTTCTTC. The chain uses TRBV7-8 and TRBJ2-1, with D possibly being TRBD2 (6 bases). The V gene's germline CDR1 is SGHVS and CDR2 FQNEAQ. V lost 3 bases and J 5 bases, leaving 11 bases between the germline ends. The CDR3 runs to 14 residues. The full variable domain, rest sourced from reference TRBV7-8 and TRBJ2-1, is GAGVSQSPRYKVAKRGQDVALRCDPISGHVSLFWYQQALGQGPEFLTYFQNEAQLDKSGLPSDRFFAERPEGSVSTLKIQRTQQEDSAVYLCASSLRLGNNEQFFGPGTRLTVL.

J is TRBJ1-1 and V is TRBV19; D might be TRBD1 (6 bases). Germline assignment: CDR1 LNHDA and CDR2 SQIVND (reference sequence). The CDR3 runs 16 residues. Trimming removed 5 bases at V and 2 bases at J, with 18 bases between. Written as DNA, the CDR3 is TGTGCCAGTAGTTCGACAGGATCCCACGTTAACACTGAAGCTTTCTTT. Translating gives CASSSTGSHVNTEAFF.

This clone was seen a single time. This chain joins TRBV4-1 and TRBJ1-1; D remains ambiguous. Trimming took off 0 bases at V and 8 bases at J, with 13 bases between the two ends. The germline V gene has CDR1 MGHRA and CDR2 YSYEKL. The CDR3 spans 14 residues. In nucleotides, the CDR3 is TGCGCCAGCAGCCAAGAAGACTCATGGTACGAAGCTTTCTTT. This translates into CASSQEDSWYEAFF.

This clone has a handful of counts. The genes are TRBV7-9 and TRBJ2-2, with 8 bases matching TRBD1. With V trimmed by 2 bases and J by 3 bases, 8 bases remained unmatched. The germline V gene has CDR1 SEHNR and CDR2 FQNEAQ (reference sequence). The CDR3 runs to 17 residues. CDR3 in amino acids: CASSLSIRGQDTGELFF. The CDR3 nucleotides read TGTGCCAGCAGCTTATCTATCAGGGGGCAGGACACCGGGGAGCTGTTTTTT.

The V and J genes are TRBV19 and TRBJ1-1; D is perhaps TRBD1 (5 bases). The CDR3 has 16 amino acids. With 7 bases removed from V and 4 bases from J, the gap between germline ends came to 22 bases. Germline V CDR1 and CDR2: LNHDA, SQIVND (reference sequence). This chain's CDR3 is CASMPAGLIGSTEAFF. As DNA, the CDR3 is TGTGCCAGTATGCCCGCAGGGCTAATCGGAAGCACTGAAGCTTTCTTT.

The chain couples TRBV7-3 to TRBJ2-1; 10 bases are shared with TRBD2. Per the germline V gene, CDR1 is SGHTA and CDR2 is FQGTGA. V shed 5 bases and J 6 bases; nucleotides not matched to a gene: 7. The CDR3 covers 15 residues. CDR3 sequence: CASSPLAGAGNEQFF. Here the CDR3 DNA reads TGTGCCAGCAGCCCTCTAGCGGGAGCGGGCAATGAGCAGTTCTTC. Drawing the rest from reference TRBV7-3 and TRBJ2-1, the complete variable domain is GAGVSQTPSNKVTEKGKYVELRCDPISGHTALYWYRQSLGQGPEFLIYFQGTGAADDSGLPNDRFFAVRPEGSVSTLKIQRTERGDSAVYLCASSPLAGAGNEQFFGPGTRLTVL.

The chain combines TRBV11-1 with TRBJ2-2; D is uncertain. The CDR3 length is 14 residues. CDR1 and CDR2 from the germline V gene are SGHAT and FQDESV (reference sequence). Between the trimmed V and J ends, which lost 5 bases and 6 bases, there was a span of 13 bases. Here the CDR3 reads CASSPHAAAGELFF. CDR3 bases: TGTGCCAGCAGCCCCCACGCGGCCGCCGGGGAGCTGTTTTTT.

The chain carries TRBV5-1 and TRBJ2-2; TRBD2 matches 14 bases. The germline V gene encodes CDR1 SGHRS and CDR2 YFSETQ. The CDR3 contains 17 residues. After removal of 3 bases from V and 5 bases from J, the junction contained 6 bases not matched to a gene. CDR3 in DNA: TGCGCCAGCAGCTCCGGACTAGCGGGAGGCCCTACCGGGGAGCTGTTTTTT. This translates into CASSSGLAGGPTGELFF.